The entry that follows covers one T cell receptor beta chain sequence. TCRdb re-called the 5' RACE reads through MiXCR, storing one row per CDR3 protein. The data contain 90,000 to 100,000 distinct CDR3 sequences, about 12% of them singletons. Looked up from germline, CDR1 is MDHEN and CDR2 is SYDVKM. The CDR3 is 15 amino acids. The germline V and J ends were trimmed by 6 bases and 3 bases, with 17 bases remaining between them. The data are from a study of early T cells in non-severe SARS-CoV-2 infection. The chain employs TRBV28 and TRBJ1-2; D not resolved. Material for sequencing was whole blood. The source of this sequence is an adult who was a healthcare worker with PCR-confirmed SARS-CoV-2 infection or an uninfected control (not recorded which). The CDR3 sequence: CASRQSQDAHYGYTF. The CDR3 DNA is TGTGCCAGCAGACAAAGTCAGGACGCCCACTATGGCTACACCTTC.